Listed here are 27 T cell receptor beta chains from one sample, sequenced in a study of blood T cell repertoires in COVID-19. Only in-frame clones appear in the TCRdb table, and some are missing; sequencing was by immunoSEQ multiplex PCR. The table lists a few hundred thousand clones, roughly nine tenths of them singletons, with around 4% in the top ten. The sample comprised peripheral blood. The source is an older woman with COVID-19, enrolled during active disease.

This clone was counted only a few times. The CDR3 reads CSVVGTQYTEAFF. Here the CDR3 DNA reads TGCAGCGTTGTAGGGACTCAGTACACTGAAGCTTTCTTT. The J gene is TRBJ1-1, the V gene TRBV29-1, with D perhaps matching TRBD1 (5 bases). Germline lookup yields CDR1 SQVTM and CDR2 ANQGSEA. The CDR3 spans 13 residues. V shed 4 bases and J shed 3 bases, with 12 bases lying between them.

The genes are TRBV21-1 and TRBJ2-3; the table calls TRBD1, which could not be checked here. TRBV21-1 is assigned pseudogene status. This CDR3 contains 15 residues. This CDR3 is CASSIVHWATDTQYF. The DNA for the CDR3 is TGTGCCAGCAGCATAGTCCATTGGGCCACAGATACGCAGTATTTT.

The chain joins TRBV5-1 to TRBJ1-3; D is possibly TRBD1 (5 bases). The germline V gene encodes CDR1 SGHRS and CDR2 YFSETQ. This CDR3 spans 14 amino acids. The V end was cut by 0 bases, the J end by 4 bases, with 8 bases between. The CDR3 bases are TGCGCCAGCAGCTTGGCAGGGCCCGGAAACACCATATATTTT. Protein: CASSLAGPGNTIYF. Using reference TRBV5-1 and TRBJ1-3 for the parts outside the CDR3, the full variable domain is KAGVTQTPRYLIKTRGQQVTLSCSPISGHRSVSWYQQTPGQGLQFLFEYFSETQRNKGNFPGRFSGRQFSNSRSEMNVSTLELGDSALYLCASSLAGPGNTIYFGEGSWLTVV.

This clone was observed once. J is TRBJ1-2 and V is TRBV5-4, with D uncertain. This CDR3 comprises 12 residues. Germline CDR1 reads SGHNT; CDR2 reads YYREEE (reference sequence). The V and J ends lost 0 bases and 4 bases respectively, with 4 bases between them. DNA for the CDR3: TGTGCCAGCAGCTTGGACATCTATGGCTACACCTTC. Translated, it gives CASSLDIYGYTF.

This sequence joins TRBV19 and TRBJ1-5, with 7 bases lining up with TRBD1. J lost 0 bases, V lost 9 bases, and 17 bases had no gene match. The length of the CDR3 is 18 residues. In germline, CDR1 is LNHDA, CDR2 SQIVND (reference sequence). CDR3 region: CASRSRGTDVYSNQPQHF. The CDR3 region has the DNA TGTGCCAGCAGATCCCGAGGGACAGATGTTTATAGCAATCAGCCCCAGCATTTT.

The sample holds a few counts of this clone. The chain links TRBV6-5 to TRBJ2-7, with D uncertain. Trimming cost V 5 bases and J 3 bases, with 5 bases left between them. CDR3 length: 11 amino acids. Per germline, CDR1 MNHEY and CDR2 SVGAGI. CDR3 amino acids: CASSTYYEQYF. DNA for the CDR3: TGTGCCAGCAGTACATACTACGAGCAGTACTTC.

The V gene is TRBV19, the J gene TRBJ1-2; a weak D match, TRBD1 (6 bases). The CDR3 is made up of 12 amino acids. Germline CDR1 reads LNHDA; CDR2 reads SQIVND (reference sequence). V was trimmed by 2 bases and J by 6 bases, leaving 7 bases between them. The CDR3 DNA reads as TGTGCCAGTAGTATATACAGGGATGGCTACACCTTC. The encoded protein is CASSIYRDGYTF.

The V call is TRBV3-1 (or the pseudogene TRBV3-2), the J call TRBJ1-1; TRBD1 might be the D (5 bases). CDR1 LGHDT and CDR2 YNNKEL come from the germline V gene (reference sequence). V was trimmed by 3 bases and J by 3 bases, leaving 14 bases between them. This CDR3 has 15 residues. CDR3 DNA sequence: TGTGCCAGCAGCCAGACCGGGACTTTACACACTGAAGCTTTCTTT. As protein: CASSQTGTLHTEAFF.

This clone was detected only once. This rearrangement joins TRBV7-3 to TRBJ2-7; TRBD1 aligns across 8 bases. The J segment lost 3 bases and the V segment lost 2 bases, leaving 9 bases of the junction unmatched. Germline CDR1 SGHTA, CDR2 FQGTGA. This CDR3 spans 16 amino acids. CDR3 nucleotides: TGTGCCAGCAGCTTACAGACCCGGACAGGGATCTACGAGCAGTACTTC. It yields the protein CASSLQTRTGIYEQYF. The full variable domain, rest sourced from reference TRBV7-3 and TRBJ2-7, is GAGVSQTPSNKVTEKGKYVELRCDPISGHTALYWYRQSLGQGPEFLIYFQGTGAADDSGLPNDRFFAVRPEGSVSTLKIQRTERGDSAVYLCASSLQTRTGIYEQYFGPGTRLTVT.

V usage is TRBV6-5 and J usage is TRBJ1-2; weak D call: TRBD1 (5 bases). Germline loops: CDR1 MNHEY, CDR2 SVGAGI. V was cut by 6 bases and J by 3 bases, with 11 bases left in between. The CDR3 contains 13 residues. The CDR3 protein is CASSQGLYYGYTF. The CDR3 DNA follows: TGTGCCAGCAGCCAGGGCTTGTACTATGGCTACACCTTC.

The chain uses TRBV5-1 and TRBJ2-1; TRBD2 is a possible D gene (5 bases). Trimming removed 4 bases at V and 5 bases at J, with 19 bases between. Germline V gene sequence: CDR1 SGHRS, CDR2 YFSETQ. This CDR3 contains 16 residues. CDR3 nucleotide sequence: TGCGCCAGCAGCCGCGGCAGCGGCCCTAACGACAATGAGCAGTTCTTC. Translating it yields CASSRGSGPNDNEQFF.

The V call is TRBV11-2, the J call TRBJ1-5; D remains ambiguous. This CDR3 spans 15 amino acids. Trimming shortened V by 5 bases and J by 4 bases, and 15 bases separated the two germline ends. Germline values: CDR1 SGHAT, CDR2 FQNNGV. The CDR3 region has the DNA TGTGCCAGCAGCAATTCGGGAACAAATAATCAGCCCCAGCATTTT. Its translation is CASSNSGTNNQPQHF. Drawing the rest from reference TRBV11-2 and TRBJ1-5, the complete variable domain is EAGVAQSPRYKIIEKRQSVAFWCNPISGHATLYWYQQILGQGPKLLIQFQNNGVVDDSQLPKDRFSAERLKGVDSTLKIQPAKLEDSAVYLCASSNSGTNNQPQHFGDGTRLSIL.

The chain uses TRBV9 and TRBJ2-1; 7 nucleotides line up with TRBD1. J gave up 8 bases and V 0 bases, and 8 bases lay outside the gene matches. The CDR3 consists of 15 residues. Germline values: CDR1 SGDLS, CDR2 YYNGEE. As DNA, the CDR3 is TGTGCCAGCAGCGTAGATAAGGGGGCGATCGATGAGCAGTTCTTC. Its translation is CASSVDKGAIDEQFF.

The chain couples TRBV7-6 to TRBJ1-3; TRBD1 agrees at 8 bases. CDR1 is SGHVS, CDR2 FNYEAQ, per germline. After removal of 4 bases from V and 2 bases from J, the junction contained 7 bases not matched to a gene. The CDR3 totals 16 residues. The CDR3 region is CASSSGQGTAGNTIYF. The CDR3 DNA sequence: TGTGCCAGCAGCTCAGGACAGGGTACGGCTGGAAACACCATATATTTT. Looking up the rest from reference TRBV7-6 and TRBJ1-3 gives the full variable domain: GAGVSQSPRYKVTKRGQDVALRCDPISGHVSLYWYRQALGQGPEFLTYFNYEAQQDKSGLPNDRFSAERPEGSISTLTIQRTEQRDSAMYRCASSSGQGTAGNTIYFGEGSWLTVV.

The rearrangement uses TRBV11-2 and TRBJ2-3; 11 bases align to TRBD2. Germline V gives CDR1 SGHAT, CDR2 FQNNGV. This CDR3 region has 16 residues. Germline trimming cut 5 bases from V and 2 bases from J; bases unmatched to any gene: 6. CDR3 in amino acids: CASSPKTSGVTDTQYF. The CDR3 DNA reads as TGTGCCAGCAGCCCAAAGACTAGCGGGGTCACAGATACGCAGTATTTT.

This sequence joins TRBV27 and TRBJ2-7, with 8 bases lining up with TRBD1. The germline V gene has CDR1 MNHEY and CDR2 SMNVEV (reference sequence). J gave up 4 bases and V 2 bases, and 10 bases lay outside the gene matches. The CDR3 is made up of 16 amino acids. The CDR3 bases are TGTGCCAGCAGTTTAGAGCGACAGGGGCCAAGGTACGAGCAGTACTTC. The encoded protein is CASSLERQGPRYEQYF.

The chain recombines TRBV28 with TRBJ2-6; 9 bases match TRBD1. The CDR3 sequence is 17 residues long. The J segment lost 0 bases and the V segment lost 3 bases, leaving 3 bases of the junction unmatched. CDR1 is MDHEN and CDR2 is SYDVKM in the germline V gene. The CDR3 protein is CASSFGTGLSGANVLTF. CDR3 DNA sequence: TGTGCCAGCAGTTTCGGGACAGGGCTCTCTGGGGCCAACGTCCTGACTTTC.

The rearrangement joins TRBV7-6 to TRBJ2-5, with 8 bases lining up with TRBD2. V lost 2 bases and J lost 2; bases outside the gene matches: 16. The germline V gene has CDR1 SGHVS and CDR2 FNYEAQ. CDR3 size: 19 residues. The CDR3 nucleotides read TGTGCCAGCAGCTTATTCCGAGGTGGAACTAGCGGACCTCAAGAGACCCAGTACTTC. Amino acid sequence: CASSLFRGGTSGPQETQYF.

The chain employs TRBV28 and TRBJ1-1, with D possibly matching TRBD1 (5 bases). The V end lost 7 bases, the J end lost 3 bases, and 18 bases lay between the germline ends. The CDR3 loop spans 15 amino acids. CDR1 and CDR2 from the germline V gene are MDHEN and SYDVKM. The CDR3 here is CASTSGGSGYTEAFF. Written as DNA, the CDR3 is TGTGCCAGCACCAGTGGGGGGAGTGGGTACACTGAAGCTTTCTTT.

The CDR3 reads CASSRQSSNQPQHF. Here the CDR3 DNA reads TGTGCCAGTAGTCGACAGAGTAGCAATCAGCCCCAGCATTTT. This chain joins TRBV19 and TRBJ1-5; TRBD1 might be the D (5 bases). CDR3 length: 14 amino acids. CDR1 and CDR2 (germline): LNHDA, SQIVND (reference sequence). Trimming removed 5 bases from V and 0 bases from J, with 8 bases in between.

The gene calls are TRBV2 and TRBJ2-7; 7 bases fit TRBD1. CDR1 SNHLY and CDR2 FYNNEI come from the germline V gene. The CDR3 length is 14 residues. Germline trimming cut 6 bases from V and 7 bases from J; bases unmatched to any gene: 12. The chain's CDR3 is CASSLRSGTVEQYF. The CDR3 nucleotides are TGTGCCAGCAGCCTCAGATCAGGGACAGTAGAGCAGTACTTC.

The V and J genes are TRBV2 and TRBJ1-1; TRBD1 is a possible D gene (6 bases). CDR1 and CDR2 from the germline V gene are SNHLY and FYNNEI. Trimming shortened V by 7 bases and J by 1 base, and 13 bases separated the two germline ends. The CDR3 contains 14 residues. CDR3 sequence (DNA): TGTGCCAGCAATCTGGCCAGGGGGAACACTGAAGCTTTCTTT. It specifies CASNLARGNTEAFF.

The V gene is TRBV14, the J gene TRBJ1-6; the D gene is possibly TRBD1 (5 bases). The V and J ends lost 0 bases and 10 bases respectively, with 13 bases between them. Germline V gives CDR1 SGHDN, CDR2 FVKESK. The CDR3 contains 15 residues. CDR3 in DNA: TGTGCCAGCAGCCAAGATCGGGGGAGGATATCACCCCTCCACTTT. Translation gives CASSQDRGRISPLHF.

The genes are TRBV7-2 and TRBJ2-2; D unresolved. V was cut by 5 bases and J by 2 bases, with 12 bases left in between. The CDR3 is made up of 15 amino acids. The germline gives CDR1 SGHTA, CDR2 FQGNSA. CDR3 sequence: CASSKQDFNTGELFF. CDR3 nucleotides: TGTGCCAGCAGCAAACAAGATTTTAACACCGGGGAGCTGTTTTTT. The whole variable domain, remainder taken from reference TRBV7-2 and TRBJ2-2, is GAGVSQSPSNKVTEKGKDVELRCDPISGHTALYWYRQSLGQGLEFLIYFQGNSAPDKSGLPSDRFSAERTGGSVSTLTIQRTQQEDSAVYLCASSKQDFNTGELFFGEGSRLTVL.

CDR3 sequence: CASSPQGGGNTEAFF. The CDR3 DNA sequence: TGTGCCAGCTCACCTCAAGGGGGGGGGAACACTGAAGCTTTCTTT. The chain couples TRBV18 to TRBJ1-1, with D perhaps matching TRBD1 (6 bases). CDR1 and CDR2 (germline): KGHSH, LQKENI. V lost 3 bases and J lost 1, with 12 bases in between. The CDR3 loop spans 15 amino acids.

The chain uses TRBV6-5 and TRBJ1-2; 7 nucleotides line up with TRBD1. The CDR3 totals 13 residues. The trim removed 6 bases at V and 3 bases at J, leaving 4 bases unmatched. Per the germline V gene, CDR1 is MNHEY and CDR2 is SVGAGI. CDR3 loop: CASRDRRDYGYTF. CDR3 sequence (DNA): TGTGCCAGCAGGGACAGGAGGGACTATGGCTACACCTTC.

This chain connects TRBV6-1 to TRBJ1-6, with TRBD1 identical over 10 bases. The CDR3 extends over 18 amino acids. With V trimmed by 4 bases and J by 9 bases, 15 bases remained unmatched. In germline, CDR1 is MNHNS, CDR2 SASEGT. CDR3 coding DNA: TGTGCCAGCAGTGGCCGGGACAGGGGCACCGGGGGTGGTTCACCCCTCCACTTT. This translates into CASSGRDRGTGGGSPLHF.